These 12 T cell receptor beta chains were all obtained from the same sample, sequenced in a study of blood T cell repertoires in COVID-19. Data came from immunoSEQ multiplex PCR; TCRdb stores just in-frame clones and leaves some out. The data contain some 180,000 clones, roughly 84% of them seen just once; the ten biggest clones take up 3% to 3.5%. The sequenced sample consisted of PBMCs or T cells enriched from blood (not recorded which). Every receptor here comes from a woman aged 25 to 39 who had been exposed to COVID-19.

The chain employs TRBV12-3 or TRBV12-4 and TRBJ1-2, with D possibly TRBD1 on 6 matching bases. The CDR3 length is 11 residues. V was shortened by 9 bases and J by 5 bases, with 10 bases between the two germline ends. CDR3 in amino acids: CASTGLYGYTF. The CDR3 DNA reads TGTGCCAGTACAGGGTTATATGGCTACACCTTC.

This clone was counted a few times. This chain uses TRBV16 with TRBJ1-1; TRBD1 might be the D (6 bases). Germline loops: CDR1 KGHSY, CDR2 FQNENV. The germline V and J ends were trimmed by 4 bases and 1 base, with 7 bases remaining between them. The CDR3 loop spans 13 amino acids. CDR3 in amino acids: CASSRQENTEAFF. The DNA for the CDR3 is TGTGCCAGCAGCCGACAGGAGAACACTGAAGCTTTCTTT.

The chain links TRBV12-5 to TRBJ1-2, with 7 bases that match TRBD1. The CDR3 totals 14 residues. The junction had 5 bases not matched to a gene; V was cut back by 1 base and J by 6 bases. Germline CDR1 LGHNT, CDR2 FRNRAP. CDR3 nucleotides: TGTGCTAGTGGTTTGGGACAGGGCGATAATGGCTACACCTTC. Protein: CASGLGQGDNGYTF.

This chain joins TRBV18 and TRBJ1-1; D gene uncertain. The CDR3 contains 13 residues. Germline CDR1 and CDR2: KGHSH and LQKENI. The V gene lost 8 bases and the J gene lost 0 bases, with 10 bases spanning the gap. CDR3 amino acids: CASQVTLNTEAFF. As DNA, the CDR3 is TGTGCCAGCCAGGTAACTCTGAACACTGAAGCTTTCTTT.

V is TRBV9 and J is TRBJ2-7; weak D call: TRBD2 (5 bases). Per germline, CDR1 SGDLS and CDR2 YYNGEE. The CDR3 is made up of 15 amino acids. The V end was cut by 0 bases, the J end by 2 bases, with 12 bases between. DNA for the CDR3: TGTGCCAGCAGCGTAGACGACGGGGAAACCTACGAGCAGTACTTC. Translating gives CASSVDDGETYEQYF.

V usage is TRBV19 and J usage is TRBJ1-3; 11 positions match TRBD1. The V gene's germline CDR1 is LNHDA and CDR2 SQIVND (reference sequence). Trimming removed 5 bases from V and 4 bases from J; junction bases left unmatched: 13. The CDR3 sequence is 18 residues long. In DNA form, the CDR3 reads TGTGCCAGTAGTCCCCGGGACAGGGGGATGGTGTTAGGAAACACCATATATTTT. Its protein is CASSPRDRGMVLGNTIYF.

The genes are TRBV27 and TRBJ2-2; 7 bases align to TRBD2. V shed 2 bases and J 6 bases; nucleotides not matched to a gene: 3. CDR3 length: 14 residues. Germline lookup yields CDR1 MNHEY and CDR2 SMNVEV (reference sequence). CDR3 nucleotides: TGTGCCAGCAGTTTACGGGGGGTTTCCGGGGAGCTGTTTTTT. Amino acid sequence: CASSLRGVSGELFF.

The V call is TRBV6-5, the J call TRBJ1-4; D gene uncertain. The length of the CDR3 is 15 residues. Germline V CDR1 and CDR2: MNHEY, SVGAGI. V lost 3 bases and J 0 bases, leaving 8 bases between the germline ends. The DNA of the CDR3 is TGTGCCAGCAGTTATACCCGGGCAACTAATGAAAAACTGTTTTTT. Its protein is CASSYTRATNEKLFF.

The chain links TRBV18 to TRBJ1-2; D gene uncertain. The CDR3 is 14 amino acids. Germline V CDR1 and CDR2: KGHSH, LQKENI. The V gene lost 5 bases and the J gene lost 2 bases, with 12 bases spanning the gap. CDR3 coding DNA: TGTGCCAGCTCAGGGCCCCTCGGAAACTATGGCTACACCTTC. As protein: CASSGPLGNYGYTF.

This clone appeared once. The gene calls are TRBV15 and TRBJ2-3; perhaps TRBD2 as D (5 bases). Germline V CDR1 and CDR2: LNHNV, YYDKDF (reference sequence). V was pared by 1 base and J by 2 bases, with 19 bases between. This CDR3 contains 18 residues. This CDR3 is CATSRAPGGGPLTDTQYF. Here the CDR3 DNA reads TGTGCCACCAGCAGAGCTCCCGGCGGCGGGCCCCTCACAGATACGCAGTATTTT.

The rearrangement links TRBV5-4 to TRBJ2-1; TRBD2 aligns across 10 bases. This CDR3 is built from 15 residues. CDR1 and CDR2 from the germline V gene are SGHNT and YYREEE (reference sequence). V shed 5 bases, J shed 4 bases, and the junction held 6 bases outside the gene matches. The CDR3 is CASSPSGGAYNEQFF. The CDR3 region has the DNA TGTGCCAGCAGTCCGAGCGGGGGGGCATACAATGAGCAGTTCTTC. The variable domain in full, completed from reference TRBV5-4 and TRBJ2-1, reads ETGVTQSPTHLIKTRGQQVTLRCSSQSGHNTVSWYQQALGQGPQFIFQYYREEENGRGNFPPRFSGLQFPNYSSELNVNALELDDSALYLCASSPSGGAYNEQFFGPGTRLTVL.

The rearrangement links TRBV6-5 to TRBJ2-7, with TRBD1 identical over 7 bases. J was trimmed by 6 bases and V by 5 bases; bases with no gene match: 10. From germline, CDR1 is MNHEY and CDR2 SVGAGI. This CDR3 region has 14 residues. The CDR3 protein is CASSRDSRPTEQYF. The CDR3 coding sequence is TGTGCCAGCAGTCGGGACAGCCGTCCTACCGAGCAGTACTTC.